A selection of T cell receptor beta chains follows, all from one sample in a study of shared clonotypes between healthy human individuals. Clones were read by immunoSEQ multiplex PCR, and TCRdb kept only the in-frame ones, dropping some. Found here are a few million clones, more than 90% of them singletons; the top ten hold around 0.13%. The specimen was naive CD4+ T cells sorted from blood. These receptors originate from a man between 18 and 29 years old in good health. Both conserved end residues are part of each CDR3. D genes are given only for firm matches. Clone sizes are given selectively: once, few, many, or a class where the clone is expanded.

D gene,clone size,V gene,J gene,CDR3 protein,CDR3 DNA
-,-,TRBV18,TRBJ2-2,CASSPAGNGELFF,TGTGCCAGCTCACCGGCAGGGAACGGGGAGCTGTTTTTT
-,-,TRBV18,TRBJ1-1,CASSLTGGTEAFF,TGTGCCAGCTCCCTCACGGGGGGCACTGAAGCTTTCTTT
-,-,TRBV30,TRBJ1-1,CAWSGLAVTEAFF,TGTGCCTGGAGTGGGCTGGCGGTCACTGAAGCTTTCTTT
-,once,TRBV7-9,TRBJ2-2,CASSLERGNGELFF,TGTGCCAGCAGCTTAGAACGGGGAAACGGGGAGCTGTTTTTT
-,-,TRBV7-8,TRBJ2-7,CASSSLMAGVGEQYF,TGTGCCAGCAGCTCCTTGATGGCAGGGGTGGGCGAGCAGTACTTC
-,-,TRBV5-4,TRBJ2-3,CASSLDFQGTDTQYF,TGTGCCAGCAGCTTGGACTTCCAGGGAACAGATACGCAGTATTTT
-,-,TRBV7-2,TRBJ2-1,CASSLAILALPDEQFF,TGTGCCAGCAGCTTAGCGATACTAGCTCTCCCCGATGAGCAGTTCTTC
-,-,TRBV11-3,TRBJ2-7,CASSPGASGEQYF,TGTGCCAGCAGCCCCGGGGCCAGTGGCGAGCAGTACTTC
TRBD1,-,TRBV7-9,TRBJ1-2,CASSLGTGYGYTF,TGTGCCAGCAGCTTGGGGACAGGATATGGCTACACCTTC
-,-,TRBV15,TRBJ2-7,CATSRAPWDVYEQYF,TGTGCCACCAGCAGAGCTCCCTGGGACGTCTACGAGCAGTACTTC
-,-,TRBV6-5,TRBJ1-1,CASSPRTVPYTEAFF,TGTGCCAGCAGTCCCCGGACCGTTCCCTACACTGAAGCTTTCTTT
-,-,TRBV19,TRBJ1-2,CASSTRFYGYTF,TGTGCCAGTAGTACCCGGTTCTATGGCTACACCTTC
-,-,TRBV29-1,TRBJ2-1,CSVGRSYNEQFF,TGCAGCGTTGGACGTTCCTACAATGAGCAGTTCTTC
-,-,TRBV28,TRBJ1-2,CASSLTGAYYGYTF,TGTGCCAGCAGTTTAACCGGCGCCTACTATGGCTACACCTTC
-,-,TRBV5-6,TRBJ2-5,CASSLIQGQETQYF,TGTGCCAGCAGCTTGATACAGGGCCAAGAGACCCAGTACTTC
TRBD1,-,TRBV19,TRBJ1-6,CASSSGQYNSPLHF,TGTGCCAGTAGTTCGGGACAGTATAATTCACCCCTCCACTTT
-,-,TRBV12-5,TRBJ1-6,CASGLVRGREGNSPLHF,TGTGCTAGTGGTTTGGTACGAGGCAGGGAAGGGAATTCACCCCTCCACTTT
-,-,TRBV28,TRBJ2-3,CASSLVTGNTDTQYF,TGTGCCAGCAGTTTGGTCACAGGGAATACAGATACGCAGTATTTT
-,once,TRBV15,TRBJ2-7,CATSRDPLPGVDEQYF,TGTGCCACCAGCAGAGATCCCCTGCCGGGGGTAGACGAGCAGTACTTC
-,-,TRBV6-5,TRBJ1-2,CASSYDPRGYGYTF,TGTGCCAGCAGTTACGACCCTCGAGGGTATGGCTACACCTTC
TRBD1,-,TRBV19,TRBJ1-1,CATRGQGGKTEAFF,TGTGCCACTCGGGGACAGGGAGGTAAGACTGAAGCTTTCTTT
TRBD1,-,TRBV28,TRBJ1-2,CASSFPFRTGEGYGYTF,TGTGCCAGCAGTTTCCCTTTCAGGACAGGGGAGGGGTATGGCTACACCTTC
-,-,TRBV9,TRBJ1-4,CASSVRASSGEKLFF,TGTGCCAGCAGCGTAAGGGCCAGTTCGGGTGAAAAACTGTTTTTT
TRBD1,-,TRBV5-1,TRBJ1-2,CASSSGGVTGYTF,TGCGCCAGCAGCTCAGGGGGAGTAACTGGCTACACCTTC
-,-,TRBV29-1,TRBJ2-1,CSVDGLHTYNEQFF,TGCAGCGTTGACGGGCTTCACACCTACAATGAGCAGTTCTTC
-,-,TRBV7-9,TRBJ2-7,CASSLSRATYEQYF,TGTGCCAGCAGCTTAAGCAGAGCGACCTACGAGCAGTACTTC
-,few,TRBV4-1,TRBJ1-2,CASSQMDYGYTF,TGCGCCAGCAGCCAAATGGACTATGGCTACACCTTC
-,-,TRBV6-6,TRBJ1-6,CASNSPGRPYNSPLHF,TGTGCCAGCAACAGTCCGGGCAGACCCTATAATTCACCCCTCCACTTT
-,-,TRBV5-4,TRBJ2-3,CASSLGWADTQYF,TGTGCCAGCAGCTTGGGCTGGGCGGATACGCAGTATTTT
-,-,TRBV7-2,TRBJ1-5,CASSLDVGDQPQHF,TGTGCCAGCAGCTTAGATGTTGGGGATCAGCCCCAGCATTTT
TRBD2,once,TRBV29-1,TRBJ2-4,CSVGNGGGRAGNIQYF,TGCAGCGTTGGCAACGGGGGCGGGAGGGCCGGAAACATTCAGTACTTC
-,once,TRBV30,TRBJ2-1,CAWSVNLSGNEQFF,TGTGCCTGGAGTGTAAATCTCAGCGGGAATGAGCAGTTCTTC
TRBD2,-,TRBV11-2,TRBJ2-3,CASSAGTSGFTDTQYF,TGTGCCAGCAGCGCCGGGACTAGCGGCTTCACAGATACGCAGTATTTT
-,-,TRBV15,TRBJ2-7,CATSRGGPSYEQYF,TGTGCCACCAGCAGGGGGGGACCCTCCTACGAGCAGTACTTC
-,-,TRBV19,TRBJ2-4,CASSSRQMDIQYF,TGTGCCAGTAGTAGCCGACAGATGGACATTCAGTACTTC
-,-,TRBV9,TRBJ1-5,CASSVDGDQPQHF,TGTGCCAGCAGCGTAGACGGGGATCAGCCCCAGCATTTT
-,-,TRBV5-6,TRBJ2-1,CASSTPGTLYNEQFF,TGTGCCAGCAGCACACCCGGGACACTCTACAATGAGCAGTTCTTC
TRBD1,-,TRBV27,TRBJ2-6,CASSPGTGTSGANVLTF,TGTGCCAGCAGCCCCGGGACAGGAACCTCTGGGGCCAACGTCCTGACTTTC
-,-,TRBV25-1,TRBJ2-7,CASSDGQGRGRYEQYF,TGTGCCAGCAGTGACGGACAAGGACGGGGGAGATACGAGCAGTACTTC
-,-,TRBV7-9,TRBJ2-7,CASSRLGGTYEQYF,TGTGCCAGCAGTCGACTTGGGGGGACCTACGAGCAGTACTTC
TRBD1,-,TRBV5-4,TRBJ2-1,CASSPPDRGRNEQFF,TGTGCCAGCAGCCCACCGGACAGGGGGAGGAATGAGCAGTTCTTC
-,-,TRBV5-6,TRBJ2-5,CASSLVQETQYF,TGTGCCAGCAGCTTGGTGCAAGAGACCCAGTACTTC
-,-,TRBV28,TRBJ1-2,CASSFLDRDYYGYTF,TGTGCCAGCAGTTTCTTGGATCGGGATTACTATGGCTACACCTTC
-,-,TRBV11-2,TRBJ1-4,CASSRSGVTNEKLFF,TGTGCCAGCAGCCGATCAGGGGTCACTAATGAAAAACTGTTTTTT
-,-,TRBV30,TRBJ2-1,CAWSASHEQFF,TGTGCCTGGAGTGCTTCCCATGAGCAGTTCTTC
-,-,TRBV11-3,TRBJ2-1,CASSLGRSNNEQFF,TGTGCCAGCAGCTTAGGAAGATCCAACAATGAGCAGTTCTTC
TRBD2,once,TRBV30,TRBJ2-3,CAWSVQAGGDTQYF,TGTGCCTGGAGTGTACAAGCGGGGGGAGATACGCAGTATTTT
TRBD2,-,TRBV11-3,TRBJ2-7,CASSRRGGQIEEQYF,TGTGCCAGCAGCCGTCGGGGGGGGCAAATAGAGGAGCAGTACTTC
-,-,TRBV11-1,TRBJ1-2,CASSLGEGSSYGYTF,TGTGCCAGCAGCTTGGGCGAGGGGAGTAGCTATGGCTACACCTTC
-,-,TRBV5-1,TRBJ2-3,CASSPLGDITDTQYF,TGCGCCAGCAGCCCATTGGGGGACATCACAGATACGCAGTATTTT
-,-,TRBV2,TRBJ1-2,CASRRGVNYGYTF,TGTGCCAGCCGTAGGGGGGTTAACTATGGCTACACCTTC
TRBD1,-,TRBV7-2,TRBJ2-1,CASSWDRGYEQFF,TGTGCCAGCAGCTGGGACAGGGGGTATGAGCAGTTCTTC
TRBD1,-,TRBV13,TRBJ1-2,CASSSTRQGFFLGYTF,TGTGCCAGCAGTTCTACTCGACAGGGGTTTTTTTTAGGCTACACCTTC